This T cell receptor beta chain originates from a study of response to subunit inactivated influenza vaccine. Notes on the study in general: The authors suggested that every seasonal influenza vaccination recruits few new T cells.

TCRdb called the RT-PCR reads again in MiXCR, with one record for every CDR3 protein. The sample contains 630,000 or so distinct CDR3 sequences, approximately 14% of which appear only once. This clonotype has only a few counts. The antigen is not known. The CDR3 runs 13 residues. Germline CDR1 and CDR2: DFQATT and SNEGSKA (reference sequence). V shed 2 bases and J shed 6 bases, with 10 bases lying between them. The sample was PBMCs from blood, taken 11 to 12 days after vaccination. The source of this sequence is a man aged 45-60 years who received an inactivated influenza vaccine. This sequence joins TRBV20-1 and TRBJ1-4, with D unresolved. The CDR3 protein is CSARLGSDEKLFF. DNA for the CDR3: TGCAGTGCTAGACTGGGTTCTGATGAAAAACTGTTTTTT.